Sequencing of this TCR beta chain was carried out in a study of long-term antiretroviral therapy in people with HIV. Trimming removed 9 bases from V and 2 bases from J, with 13 bases in between. Germline CDR1 MDHEN, CDR2 SYDVKM. The CDR3 has 14 amino acids. At the survey level, the v3.0 immunoSEQ assay was run. Sequenced by immunoSEQ multiplex PCR; TCRdb stores in-frame clones only, minus some. The data contain about 36,000 clones, around 79% of them singletons. This clone was picked up one time. Its target is unknown. General study results and limits: HIV repertoires spanned tighter CDR3 length ranges than controls did.

The sample in question was unsorted PBMCs, obtained 0.6 years after starting antiretroviral therapy. This sequence was found in a man younger than 35 with HIV. V is TRBV28 and J is TRBJ2-2; D unresolved. The DNA for the CDR3 is TGTGCCAGTATGCAAAGACCTAACACCGGGGAGCTGTTTTTT. Its protein is CASMQRPNTGELFF.